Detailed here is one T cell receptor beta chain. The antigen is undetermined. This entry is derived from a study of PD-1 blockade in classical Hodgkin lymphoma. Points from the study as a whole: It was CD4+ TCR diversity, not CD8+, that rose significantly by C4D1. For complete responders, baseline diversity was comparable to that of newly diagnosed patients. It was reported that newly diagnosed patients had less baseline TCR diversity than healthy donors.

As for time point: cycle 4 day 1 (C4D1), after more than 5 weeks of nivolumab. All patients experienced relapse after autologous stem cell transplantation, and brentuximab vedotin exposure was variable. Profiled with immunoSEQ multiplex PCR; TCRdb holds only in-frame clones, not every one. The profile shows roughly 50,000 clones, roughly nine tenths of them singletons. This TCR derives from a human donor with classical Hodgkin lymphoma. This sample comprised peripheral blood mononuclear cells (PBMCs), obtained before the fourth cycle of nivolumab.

This CDR3 is CASSQDKSSGNTIYF. DNA for the CDR3: TGCGCCAGCAGCCAAGATAAGTCCTCTGGAAACACCATATATTTT. This chain joins TRBV4-3 and TRBJ1-3, with no clear D. V shed 0 bases and J shed 0 bases, with 6 bases lying between them. Germline CDR1 reads LGHNA; CDR2 reads YSLEER. CDR3 length equals 15 residues.